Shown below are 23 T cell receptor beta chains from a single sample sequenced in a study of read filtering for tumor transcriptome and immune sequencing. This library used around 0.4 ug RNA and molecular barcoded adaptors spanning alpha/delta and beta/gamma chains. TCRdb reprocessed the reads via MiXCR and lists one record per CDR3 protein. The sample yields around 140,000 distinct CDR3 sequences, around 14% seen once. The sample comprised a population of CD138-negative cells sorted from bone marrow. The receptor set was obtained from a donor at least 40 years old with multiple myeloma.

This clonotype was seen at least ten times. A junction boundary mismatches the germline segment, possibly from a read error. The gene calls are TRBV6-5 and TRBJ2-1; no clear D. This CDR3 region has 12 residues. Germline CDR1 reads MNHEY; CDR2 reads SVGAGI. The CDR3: CASCYGPTEQFF. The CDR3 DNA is TGTGCCAGCTGTTACGGCCCCACCGAGCAGTTCTTC.

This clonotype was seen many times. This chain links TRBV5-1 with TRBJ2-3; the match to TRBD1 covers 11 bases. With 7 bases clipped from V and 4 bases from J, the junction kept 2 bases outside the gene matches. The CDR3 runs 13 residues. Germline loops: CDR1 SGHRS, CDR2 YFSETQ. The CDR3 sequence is CASGQGASDTQYF. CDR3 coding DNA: TGCGCCAGCGGACAGGGGGCTTCAGATACGCAGTATTTT.

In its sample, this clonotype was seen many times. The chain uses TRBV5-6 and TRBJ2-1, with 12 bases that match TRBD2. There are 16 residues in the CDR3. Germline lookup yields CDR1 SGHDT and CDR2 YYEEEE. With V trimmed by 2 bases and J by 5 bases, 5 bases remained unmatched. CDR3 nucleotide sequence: TGTGCCAGCAGCTTTCGGACTAGCGGGGACCACAATGAGCAGTTCTTC. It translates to CASSFRTSGDHNEQFF.

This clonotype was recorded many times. This CDR3 is CATADRDDEQFF. Written as DNA, the CDR3 is TGTGCCACTGCAGACAGGGACGATGAGCAGTTCTTC. The V call is TRBV24-1, the J call TRBJ2-1; 7 bases fit TRBD1. Per the germline V gene, CDR1 is KGHDR and CDR2 is SFDVKD. Germline trimming cut 10 bases from V and 8 bases from J; bases unmatched to any gene: 7. CDR3 size: 12 residues.

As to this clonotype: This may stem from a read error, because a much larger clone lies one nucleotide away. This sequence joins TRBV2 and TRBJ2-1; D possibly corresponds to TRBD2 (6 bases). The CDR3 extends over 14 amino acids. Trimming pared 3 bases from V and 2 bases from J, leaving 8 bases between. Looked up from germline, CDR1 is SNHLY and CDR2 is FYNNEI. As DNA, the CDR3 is TGTGCCAGCAGTGATAGCGGTCCCTACAATGAGCAGTTCTTC. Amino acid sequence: CASSDSGPYNEQFF.

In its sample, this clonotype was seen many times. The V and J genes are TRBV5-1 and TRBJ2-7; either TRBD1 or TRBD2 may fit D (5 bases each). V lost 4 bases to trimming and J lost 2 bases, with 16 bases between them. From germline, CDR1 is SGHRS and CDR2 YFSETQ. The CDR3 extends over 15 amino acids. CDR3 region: CASSLTTGTPYEQYF. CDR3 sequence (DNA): TGCGCCAGCAGCCTTACAACCGGGACCCCCTACGAGCAGTACTTC.

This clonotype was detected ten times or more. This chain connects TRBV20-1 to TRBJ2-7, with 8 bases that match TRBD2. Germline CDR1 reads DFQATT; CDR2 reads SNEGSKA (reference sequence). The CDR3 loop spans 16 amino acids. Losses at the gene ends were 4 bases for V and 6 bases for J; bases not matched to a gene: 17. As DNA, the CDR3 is TGCAGTGCTATTCCCCCGGGGGGGAGGGCCGTGGGCGAGCAGTACTTC. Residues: CSAIPPGGRAVGEQYF.

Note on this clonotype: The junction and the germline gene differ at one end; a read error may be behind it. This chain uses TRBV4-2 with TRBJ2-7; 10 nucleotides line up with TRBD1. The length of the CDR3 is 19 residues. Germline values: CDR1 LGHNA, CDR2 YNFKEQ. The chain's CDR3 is CASSHRPGQGHSPSYEQYF. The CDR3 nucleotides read TGCGCCAGCAGCCACCGACCGGGACAGGGGCACAGCCCTTCCTACGAGCAGTACTTC.

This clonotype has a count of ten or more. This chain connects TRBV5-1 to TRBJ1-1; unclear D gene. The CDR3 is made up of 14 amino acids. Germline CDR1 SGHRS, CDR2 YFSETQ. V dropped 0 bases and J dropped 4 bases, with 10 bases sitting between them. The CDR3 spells CASSLVRVGTEAFF. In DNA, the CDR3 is TGCGCCAGCAGCTTGGTTCGGGTAGGCACTGAAGCTTTCTTT.

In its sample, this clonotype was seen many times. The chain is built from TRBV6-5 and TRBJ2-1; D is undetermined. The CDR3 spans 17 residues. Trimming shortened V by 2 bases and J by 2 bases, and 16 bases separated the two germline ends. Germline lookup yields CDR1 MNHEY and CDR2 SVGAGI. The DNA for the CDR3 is TGTGCCAGCAGTTACACCCGCCGCGCGATGCCCTACAATGAGCAGTTCTTC. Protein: CASSYTRRAMPYNEQFF.

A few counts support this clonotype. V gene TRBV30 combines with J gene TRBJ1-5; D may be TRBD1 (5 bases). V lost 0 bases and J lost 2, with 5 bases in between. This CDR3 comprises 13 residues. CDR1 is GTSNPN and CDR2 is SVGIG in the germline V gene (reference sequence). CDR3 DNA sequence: TGTGCCTGGAGTGTGGGGGGCAATCAGCCCCAGCATTTT. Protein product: CAWSVGGNQPQHF.

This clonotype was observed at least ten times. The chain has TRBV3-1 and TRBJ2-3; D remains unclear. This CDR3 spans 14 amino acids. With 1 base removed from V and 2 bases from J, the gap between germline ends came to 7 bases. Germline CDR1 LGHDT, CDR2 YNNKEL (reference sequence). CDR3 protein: CASSQGSNTDTQYF. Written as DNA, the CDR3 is TGTGCCAGCAGCCAAGGGAGCAACACAGATACGCAGTATTTT.

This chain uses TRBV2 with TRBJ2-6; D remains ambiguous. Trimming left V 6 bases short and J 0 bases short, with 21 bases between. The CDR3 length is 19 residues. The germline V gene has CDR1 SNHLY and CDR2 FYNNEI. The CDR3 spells CASRDNSQLYLSGANVLTF. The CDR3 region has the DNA TGTGCCAGCAGGGATAACAGCCAGCTCTACCTCTCTGGGGCCAACGTCCTGACTTTC.

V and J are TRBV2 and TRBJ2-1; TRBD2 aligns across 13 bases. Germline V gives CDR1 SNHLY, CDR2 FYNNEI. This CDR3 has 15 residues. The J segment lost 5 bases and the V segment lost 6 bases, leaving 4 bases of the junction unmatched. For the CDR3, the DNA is TGTGCCAGCAGCCAGGGACTAGCGGGAAACAATGAGCAGTTCTTC. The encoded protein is CASSQGLAGNNEQFF.

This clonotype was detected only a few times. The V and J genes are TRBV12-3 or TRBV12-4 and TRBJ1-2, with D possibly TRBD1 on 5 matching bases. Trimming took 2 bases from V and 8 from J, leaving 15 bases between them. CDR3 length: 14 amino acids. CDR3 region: CASSLSGTVRGYTF. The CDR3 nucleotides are TGTGCCAGCAGTTTATCCGGGACGGTTCGAGGCTACACCTTC.

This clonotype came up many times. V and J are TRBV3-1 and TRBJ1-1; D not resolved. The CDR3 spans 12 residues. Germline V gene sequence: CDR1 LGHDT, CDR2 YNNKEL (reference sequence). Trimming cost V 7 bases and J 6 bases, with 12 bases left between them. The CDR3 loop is CASIGVGAEAFF. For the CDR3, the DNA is TGTGCCAGCATTGGGGTGGGCGCTGAAGCTTTCTTT.

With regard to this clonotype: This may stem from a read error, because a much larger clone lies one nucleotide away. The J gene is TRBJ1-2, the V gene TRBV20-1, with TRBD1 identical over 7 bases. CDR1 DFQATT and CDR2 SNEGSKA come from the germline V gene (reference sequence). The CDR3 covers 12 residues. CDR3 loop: CSATPTGNGYAF. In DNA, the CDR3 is TGCAGTGCTACCCCGACAGGGAATGGCTACGCCTTC.

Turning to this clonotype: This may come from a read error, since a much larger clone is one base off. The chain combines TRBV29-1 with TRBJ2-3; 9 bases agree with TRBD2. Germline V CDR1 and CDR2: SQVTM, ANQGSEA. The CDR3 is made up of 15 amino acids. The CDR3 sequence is CSVETSGHSTDTRYF. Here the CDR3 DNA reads TGCAGCGTCGAGACTAGCGGCCATAGCACAGATACGCGGTATTTT.

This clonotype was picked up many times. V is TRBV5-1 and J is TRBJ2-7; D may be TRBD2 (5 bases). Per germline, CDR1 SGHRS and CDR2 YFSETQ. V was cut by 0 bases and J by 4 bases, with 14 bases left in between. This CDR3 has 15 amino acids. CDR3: CASSLGPGNSYEQYF. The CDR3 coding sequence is TGCGCCAGCAGCTTGGGGCCGGGAAATTCTTACGAGCAGTACTTC.

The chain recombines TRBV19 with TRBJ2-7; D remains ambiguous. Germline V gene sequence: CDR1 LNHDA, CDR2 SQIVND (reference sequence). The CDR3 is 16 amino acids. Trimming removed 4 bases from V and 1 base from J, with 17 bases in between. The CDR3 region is CASSTRLDATSYEQYF. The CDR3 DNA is TGTGCCAGTAGTACGCGGTTGGACGCCACTTCCTACGAGCAGTACTTC.

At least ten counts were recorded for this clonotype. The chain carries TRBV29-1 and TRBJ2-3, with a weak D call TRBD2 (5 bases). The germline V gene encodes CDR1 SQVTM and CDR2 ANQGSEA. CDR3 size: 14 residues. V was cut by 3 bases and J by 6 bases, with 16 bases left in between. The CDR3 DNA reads TGCAGCGTTGATGCCGGACTCCCGGGGGATACGCAGTATTTT. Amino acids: CSVDAGLPGDTQYF.

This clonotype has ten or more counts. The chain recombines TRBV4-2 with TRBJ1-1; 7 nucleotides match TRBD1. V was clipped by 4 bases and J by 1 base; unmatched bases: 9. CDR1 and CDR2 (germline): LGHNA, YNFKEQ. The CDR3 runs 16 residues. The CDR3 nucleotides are TGTGCCAGCAGCCTCCTCTCGACAGGGCGGAACACTGAAGCTTTCTTT. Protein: CASSLLSTGRNTEAFF.

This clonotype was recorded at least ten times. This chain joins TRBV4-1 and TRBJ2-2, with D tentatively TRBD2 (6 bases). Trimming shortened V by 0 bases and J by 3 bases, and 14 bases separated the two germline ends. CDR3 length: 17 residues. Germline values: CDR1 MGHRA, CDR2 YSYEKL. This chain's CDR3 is CASSQEGGGGHTGELFF. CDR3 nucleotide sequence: TGCGCCAGCAGCCAAGAGGGGGGAGGAGGCCACACCGGGGAGCTGTTTTTT.